Detailed here is one TCR beta chain. This clone's antigen is unknown. It has no much larger one-base neighbor in the sample; base qualities were not kept. Receptor amplification or capture employed the immunoSEQ multiplex PCR assay. The multiplex PCR relied on a mix of 60 forward primers for TCR Vbeta segments and 13 reverse primers for TCR Jbeta segments. The CDR3 region of rearranged TCR beta genes was amplified from genomic DNA by a multiplex PCR assay. The amplified TCR beta libraries were sequenced on the Illumina HiSeq System as 87-base-pair reads. The authors' pipeline ran thus. Across the 670 or so repertoires, a later analysis counted 78 million or so unique TCR beta chains, 9.5 million to 12 million of which were shared by at least two donors. Raw reads were error-corrected and collapsed into unique sequences by a nearest-neighbor algorithm in which closely related sequences were merged to remove PCR and sequencing errors. V, D and J gene segments were assigned by aligning CDR3 sequences to IMGT reference sequences. For a sequence to be retained, at least a six-nucleotide match to both a V gene segment and a J gene segment was required. Rearrangements were classified as productive when the CDR3 lacked stop codons and remained in frame with V and J, and all other rearrangements were classified as non-productive. CDR3 was defined according to IMGT convention as the region running from the second conserved V-encoded cysteine to the conserved J-encoded phenylalanine. The earlier analysis of 550 to 650 of the donors excluded any sequence lacking an unambiguous match to a single V gene segment. An earlier analysis of 500 to 600 of the donors classified V segments as functional when productive rearrangements were above 56.7% and as segregating when the standard deviation between donors was above 5%. To diagnose cytomegalovirus status from the catalog of TCR beta chain sequences, a statistical classification framework was built. V and J gene assignment, in a later analysis, came from comparing TCR nucleotide sequences with IMGT/GENE-DB human TR gene sequences. In a later analysis, CDR3 sequences and most-parsimonious VDJ recombination scenarios were assigned using the TCRdist pipeline. In a later analysis, each TCR beta chain was defined by its CDR3 amino acid sequence together with its V-gene family, and reads lacking a unique V-gene family were excluded. To address suspected cross-contamination and a sequencing artifact, a later analysis removed some 620 highly shared, low-generation-probability nucleotide sequences. In a later analysis, a clonal expansion index for each public chain was calculated from normalized within-repertoire ranks of inferred template counts. In a later analysis, generation probabilities were computed with a VDJ recombination model fitted to out-of-frame rearrangements, and the resulting probabilities were checked against IGoR. Hypergeometric tests were used in a later analysis to score TCR-TCR, TCR-HLA and TCR-CMV co-occurrence, with a repertoire-size bias correction applied to the TCR pairs. A later analysis estimated false discovery rates by permuting HLA or CMV assignments 20 times. In a later analysis, co-occurring TCRs were grouped using DBSCAN, and TCRdist sequence similarity was added for clustering within HLA-allele-positive subsets. For co-occurrence clustering, repertoires with fewer than 30,000 or more than 120,000 public chains were excluded, along with about five repertoires with anomalous nucleotide sharing. TCRdb stores this immuneACCESS table with in-frame sequences only. Part of the clones is absent; in the studies checked, under half of the shortfall reflects unresolved V genes, and no reason is known for the rest. V, J and clone size are those of that table, while D and trimming were read from the DNA. The sample data list 150,000 to 200,000 clones, and 80% to 90% of these were observed just once. Clones ranked in the top ten supply roughly 6.7% of the sample.

The source of the sample is a study of cytomegalovirus exposure and HLA in healthy donors (dated by TCRdb to about 2017). Looking at the study overall: In an earlier analysis of 587 of the donors, under 300 Gb of sequence data and roughly 100 million unique TCR beta sequences from about 179 million T cells were reported. All discovery cohort repertoires had been generated using a single sequencing platform. Approximately 300 gigabases of sequencing data and around 88 million unique TCR sequences made up an early release that covered some 640 HLA-typed donors. Donor age, sex, ethnicity and CMV serostatus were compiled together with the repertoire data. To predict cytomegalovirus infection status, the study brought together high-throughput TCR immunosequencing, statistical association of individual TCRs with disease status, and machine learning. In a later genetic analysis, genome-wide SNP genotypes for about 55% of the roughly 670 donors were used, and that subset was treated as a discovery cohort. A later analysis re-analyzed previously published TCR beta repertoires from hundreds of donors and added high-resolution HLA genotyping to study TCR occurrence patterns. Rather than using new phenotypic data, the later analysis identified candidate immune exposures from TCR beta sequences and from how often those sequences occurred across donors. Several DR-DQ haplotypes were treated as single units for association and clustering because of strong linkage in the cohort. The study used immunosequencing to profile the T cell repertoires of several hundred subjects and linked those repertoires to cytomegalovirus serostatus. Typing coverage varied by locus: 629-630 donors for A, B, C, DRB1 and DQB1; approximately 500 for DQA1; about 600 for DPA1; approximately 490 for DPB1. An earlier analysis of 587 of the donors applied high-throughput TCR beta sequencing to assess whether each TCR beta V gene segment acted as functional or pseudogenic. Of the roughly 400 genotyped donors, over 80% were placed in the genetic ancestry cluster associated with self-reported Caucasian donors. Along with the roughly 700-subject first cohort, a separate validation cohort of about 110 different subjects was used. The aim of the study was to test whether cataloging public T cell receptors could identify signatures of past pathogen exposure. Across 300 to 400 genotyped donors of the cohort, an average of roughly 250,000 unique TCR beta nucleotide sequences per donor were sequenced, and roughly 20% of those sequences were non-productive. Both class I and class II loci were covered by HLA typing, at four-digit resolution. Overall results and qualifications from the work: A later analysis found that most CMV-associated TCR beta chains appeared HLA-restricted, with HLA associations seemingly driven largely by CMV exposure. Some 16 rarely observed V segments, including chromosome 9 orphons, were excluded from the earlier analysis of about 600 of the donors because counts were too low. This cohort had only TCR beta chains sequenced, and the lack of alpha or paired-chain data limited which features could be detected. A later analysis reported that several top co-occurrence clusters appeared linked to parvovirus B19, influenza, CMV and Epstein-Barr virus. Sequencing depth was assumed to be roughly uniform across donors in the presence/absence analyses, though that assumption may not hold. Broadly in line with IMGT annotations, most TCR beta V segments showed up in productive rearrangements about 87% or about 30% of the time in an earlier analysis of around 550 of the donors. Compared with equally common non-associated chains, HLA-associated TCR beta chains in a later analysis were more clonally expanded and had lower generation probabilities. A further reported finding was that TCR beta sequences accurately predicted the HLA-A and HLA-B alleles for most subjects in the first cohort. Because HLA typing was unavailable for some donors at each locus, only the typed subset was used in association tests. A few of the identified cytomegalovirus-associated TCR beta chains were confirmed in vitro to be specific for cytomegalovirus antigens. The authors suggested that the approach could potentially be generalized to other disease states and immunological phenotypes. Correlated functional status among segregating V segments might reflect linkage disequilibrium, but an unknown experimental factor could not be ruled out. The study gave a list of some 150 TCR beta chains associated with cytomegalovirus. In a later genetic analysis, fewer N-insertions in productive TCRs were reported among donors in an Asian-associated ancestry cluster than the approximately 710-donor mean. A later genetic analysis associated a missense DCLRE1C variant with V-gene and J-gene trimming of TCR beta chains, and an independent cohort replicated the association. According to a later analysis, TCR association rates differed among HLA loci, with DRB1 alleles showing the most associated TCRs and HLA-C alleles showing the fewest. Most TCR sequences were seen in very few donors, while some public TCRs were found in many individuals. A cluster of highly shared sequence variants was judged likely to represent a technical artifact of the sequencing pipeline. The only immune exposure information available for the cohort was CMV serostatus. The classifier was reported to diagnose cytomegalovirus status with high specificity and sensitivity in both the original and validation cohorts. Some IMGT-functional V segments, including TRBV6-2 and TRBV6-3, could not be told apart with the 87-base-pair reads, so those segments were excluded. A later analysis associated approximately 17,000 TCR beta sequences with specific HLA alleles at a false discovery rate of 0.05. When HLA alleles, especially DR and DQ, strongly co-occurred, attributing TCR associations to individual alleles was difficult.

The cohort was made up of roughly 670 healthy bone marrow donors. At the time of sampling, all cohort members were nominally healthy, though unrecorded immune exposures were likely present. The donor tested CMV seropositive, placing the donor among the approximately 310 seropositive members of the cohort. A peripheral blood sample was collected from each donor, and TCR beta sequencing was performed on peripheral blood mononuclear cells. Genomic DNA extraction from the blood cell samples was performed with the Qiagen DNeasy Blood Extraction Kit. Spanning cysteine to phenylalanine, the CDR3 consists of 13 amino acids. This entry keeps only the CDR3 DNA: 39 bases, framed from base 1. According to the germline V gene (reference sequence), CDR1 reads MNHEY and CDR2 reads SMNVEV.

The material sequenced was PBMCs. The sequence was obtained from a man aged 45 to 65 in good health and CMV-seropositive. The sequence joins TRBV27 to TRBJ2-5, with TRBD1 matching 8 junction bases. The DNA end is a closer match to TRBJ2-7, so the J assignment may be wrong. The DNA sequence reads TGTGCCAGCTCCTGGACAGGGACCTACGAGCAGTACTTC. This codes for CASSWTGTYEQYF.